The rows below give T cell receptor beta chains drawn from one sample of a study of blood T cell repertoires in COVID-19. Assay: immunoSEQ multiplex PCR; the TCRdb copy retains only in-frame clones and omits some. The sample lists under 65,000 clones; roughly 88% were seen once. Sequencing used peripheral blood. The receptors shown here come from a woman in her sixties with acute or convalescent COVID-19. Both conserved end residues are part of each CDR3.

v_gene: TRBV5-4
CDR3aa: CASSLEDRGDEQYF

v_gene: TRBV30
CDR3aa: CAWNMNTEAFF

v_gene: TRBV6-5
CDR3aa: CASSPLTGPQHF

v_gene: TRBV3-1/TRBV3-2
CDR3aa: CASSQGGGLVDTQYF

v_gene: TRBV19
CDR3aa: CASRDRRNQPQHF

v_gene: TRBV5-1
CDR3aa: CASSFGQGANSPLHF

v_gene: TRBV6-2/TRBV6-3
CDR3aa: CASSYSLAGGRTDTQYF

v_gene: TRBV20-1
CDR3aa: CSASTGSSGNTIYF

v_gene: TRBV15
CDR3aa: CATSRGYTGGGEQYF

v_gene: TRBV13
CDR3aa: CASSLRGNTEAFF

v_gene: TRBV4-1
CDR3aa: CASSQAGDEGYGYTF